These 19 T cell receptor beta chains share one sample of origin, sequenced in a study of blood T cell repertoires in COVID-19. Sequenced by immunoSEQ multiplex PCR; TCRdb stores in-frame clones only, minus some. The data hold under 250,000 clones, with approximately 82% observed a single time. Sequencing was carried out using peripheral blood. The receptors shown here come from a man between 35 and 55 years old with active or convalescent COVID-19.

The DNA for the CDR3 is TGTGCCAGTAGTCCCCTGCCCGGGACAGGGAATACTGAAGCTTTCTTT. It codes for CASSPLPGTGNTEAFF. The chain employs TRBV19 and TRBJ1-1; TRBD1 aligns across 9 bases. This CDR3 is 16 amino acids long. CDR1 LNHDA and CDR2 SQIVND come from the germline V gene (reference sequence). V lost 5 bases, J lost 5 bases, and 12 bases stayed unmatched.

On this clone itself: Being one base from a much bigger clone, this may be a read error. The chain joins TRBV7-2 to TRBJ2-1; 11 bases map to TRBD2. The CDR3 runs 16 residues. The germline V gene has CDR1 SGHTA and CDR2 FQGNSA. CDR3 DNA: TGTGCCGGCAGCTTCCTAGCGGGAGGACTTTACAATGAGCAGTTCTTC. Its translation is CAGSFLAGGLYNEQFF.

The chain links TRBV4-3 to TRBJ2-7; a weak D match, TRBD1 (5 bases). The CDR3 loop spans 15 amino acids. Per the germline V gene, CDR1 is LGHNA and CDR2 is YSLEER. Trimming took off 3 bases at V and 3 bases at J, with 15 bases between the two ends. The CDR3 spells CASSQDTGNLYEQYF. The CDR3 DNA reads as TGCGCCAGCAGCCAGGACACAGGAAATCTCTACGAGCAGTACTTC.

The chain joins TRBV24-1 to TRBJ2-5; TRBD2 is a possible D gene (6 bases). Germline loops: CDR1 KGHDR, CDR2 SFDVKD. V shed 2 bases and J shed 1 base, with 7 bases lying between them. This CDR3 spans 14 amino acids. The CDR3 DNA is TGTGCCACCAGTGATTGGGGGGTCCAAGAGACCCAGTACTTC. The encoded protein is CATSDWGVQETQYF.

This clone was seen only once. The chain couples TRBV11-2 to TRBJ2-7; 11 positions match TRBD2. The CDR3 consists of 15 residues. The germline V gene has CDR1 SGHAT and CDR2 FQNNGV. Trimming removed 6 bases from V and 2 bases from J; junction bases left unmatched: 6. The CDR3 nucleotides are TGTGCCAGCAGTTATATAGCGGGAGGGCCCTACGAGCAGTACTTC. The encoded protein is CASSYIAGGPYEQYF.

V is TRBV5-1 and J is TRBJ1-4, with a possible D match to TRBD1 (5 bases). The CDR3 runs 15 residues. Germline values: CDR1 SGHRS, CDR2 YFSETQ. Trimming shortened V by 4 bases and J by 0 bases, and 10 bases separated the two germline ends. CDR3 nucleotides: TGCGCCAGCAGCGTAGACAGAGCAACTAATGAAAAACTGTTTTTT. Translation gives CASSVDRATNEKLFF.

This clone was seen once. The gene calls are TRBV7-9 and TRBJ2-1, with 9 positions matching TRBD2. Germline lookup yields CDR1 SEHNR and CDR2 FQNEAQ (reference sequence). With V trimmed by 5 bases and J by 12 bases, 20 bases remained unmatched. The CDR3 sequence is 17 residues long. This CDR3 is CASSHGSGLAGNLWQFF. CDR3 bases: TGTGCCAGCAGCCACGGATCAGGGCTAGCGGGAAATCTATGGCAGTTCTTC.

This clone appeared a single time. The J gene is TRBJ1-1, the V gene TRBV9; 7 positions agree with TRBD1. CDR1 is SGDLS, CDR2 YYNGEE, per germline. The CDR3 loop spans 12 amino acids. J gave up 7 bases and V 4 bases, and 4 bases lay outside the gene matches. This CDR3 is CASSTRDSEAFF. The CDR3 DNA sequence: TGTGCCAGCAGCACGCGGGACAGTGAAGCTTTCTTT. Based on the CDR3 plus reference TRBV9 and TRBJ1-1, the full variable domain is DSGVTQTPKHLITATGQRVTLRCSPRSGDLSVYWYQQSLDQGLQFLIQYYNGEERAKGNILERFSAQQFPDLHSELNLSSLELGDSALYFCASSTRDSEAFFGQGTRLTVV.

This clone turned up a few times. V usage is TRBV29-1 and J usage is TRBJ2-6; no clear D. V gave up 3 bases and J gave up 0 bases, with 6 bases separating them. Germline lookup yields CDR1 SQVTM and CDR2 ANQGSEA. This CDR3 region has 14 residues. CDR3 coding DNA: TGCAGCGTTGATGCTAGCTCTGGGGCCAACGTCCTGACTTTC. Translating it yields CSVDASSGANVLTF.

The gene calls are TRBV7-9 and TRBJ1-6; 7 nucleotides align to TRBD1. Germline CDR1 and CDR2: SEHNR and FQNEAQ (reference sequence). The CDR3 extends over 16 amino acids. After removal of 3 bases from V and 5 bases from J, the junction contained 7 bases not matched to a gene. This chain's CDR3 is CASSLIRDRDNSPLHF. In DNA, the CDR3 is TGTGCCAGCAGCTTGATCCGGGACAGAGATAATTCACCCCTCCACTTT.

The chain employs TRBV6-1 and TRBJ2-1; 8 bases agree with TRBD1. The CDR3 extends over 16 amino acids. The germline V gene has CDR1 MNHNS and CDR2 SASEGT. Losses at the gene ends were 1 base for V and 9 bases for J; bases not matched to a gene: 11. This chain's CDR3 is CASSEGIGQGKSEQFF. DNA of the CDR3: TGTGCCAGCAGTGAAGGGATAGGACAGGGTAAAAGTGAGCAGTTCTTC.

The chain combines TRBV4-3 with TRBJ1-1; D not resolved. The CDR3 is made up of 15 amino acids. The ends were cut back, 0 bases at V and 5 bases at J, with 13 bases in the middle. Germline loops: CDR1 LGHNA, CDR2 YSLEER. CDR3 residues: CASSQEAREATEAFF. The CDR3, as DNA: TGCGCCAGCAGCCAAGAGGCTCGGGAGGCGACTGAAGCTTTCTTT.

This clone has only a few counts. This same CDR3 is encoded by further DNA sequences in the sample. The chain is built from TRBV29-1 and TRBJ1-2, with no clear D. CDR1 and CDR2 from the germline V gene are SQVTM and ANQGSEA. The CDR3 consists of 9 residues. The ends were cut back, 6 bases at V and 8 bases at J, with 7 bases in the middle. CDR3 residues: CSVTEGYTF. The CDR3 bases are TGCAGCGTCACAGAGGGCTACACCTTC.

CDR3 DNA sequence: TGCAGTGCAAGTAGCGGGGCGGCTTACGAGCAGTACTTC. It translates to CSASSGAAYEQYF. V usage is TRBV20-1 and J usage is TRBJ2-7, with 8 bases aligning to TRBD2. V was clipped by 6 bases and J by 4 bases; unmatched bases: 8. This CDR3 has 13 amino acids. The V gene's germline CDR1 is DFQATT and CDR2 SNEGSKA (reference sequence).

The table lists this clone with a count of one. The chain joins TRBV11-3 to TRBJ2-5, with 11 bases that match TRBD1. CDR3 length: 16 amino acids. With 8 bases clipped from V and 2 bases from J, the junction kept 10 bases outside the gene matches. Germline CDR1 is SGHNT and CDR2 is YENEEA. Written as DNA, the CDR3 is TGTGCCAGCCGTGGGACAGGGGGACTTGTTCAAGAGACCCAGTACTTC. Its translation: CASRGTGGLVQETQYF.

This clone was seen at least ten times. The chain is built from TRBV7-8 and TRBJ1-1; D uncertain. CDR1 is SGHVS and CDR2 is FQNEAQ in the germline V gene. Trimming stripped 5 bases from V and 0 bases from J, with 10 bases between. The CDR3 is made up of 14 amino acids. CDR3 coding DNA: TGTGCCAGCAGCCCAAGGGAGTTGAACACTGAAGCTTTCTTT. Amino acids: CASSPRELNTEAFF.

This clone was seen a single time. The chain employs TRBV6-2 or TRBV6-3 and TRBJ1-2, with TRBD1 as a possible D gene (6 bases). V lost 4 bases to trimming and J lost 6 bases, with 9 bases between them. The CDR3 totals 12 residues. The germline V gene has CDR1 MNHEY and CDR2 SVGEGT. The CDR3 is CASSWAGDGYTF. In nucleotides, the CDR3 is TGTGCCAGCAGTTGGGCAGGGGATGGCTACACCTTC.

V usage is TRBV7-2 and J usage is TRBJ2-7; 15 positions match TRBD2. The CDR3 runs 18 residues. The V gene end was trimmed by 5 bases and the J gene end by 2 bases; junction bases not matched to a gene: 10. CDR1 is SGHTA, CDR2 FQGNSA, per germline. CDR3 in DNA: TGTGCCAGCAGCCGTCGGACTAGCGGGGGGGCCTTCCCCTACGAGCAGTACTTC. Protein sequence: CASSRRTSGGAFPYEQYF.

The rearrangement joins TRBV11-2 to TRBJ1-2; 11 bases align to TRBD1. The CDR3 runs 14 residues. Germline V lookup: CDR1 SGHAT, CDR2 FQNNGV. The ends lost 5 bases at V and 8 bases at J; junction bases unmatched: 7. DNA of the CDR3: TGTGCCAGCAGCATCCGGGACAGGGGGGAGGGCTACACCTTC. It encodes CASSIRDRGEGYTF.